A selection of T cell receptor beta chains follows, all from one sample in a study of blood T cell repertoires in COVID-19. TCRdb keeps only in-frame clones here, not all; method: immunoSEQ multiplex PCR. The sample holds approximately 80,000 clones, around 81% seen once. The material sequenced was peripheral blood. These receptors originate from a man of 80 years or more with acute or convalescent COVID-19. Both conserved end residues are part of each CDR3. D genes are given only for firm matches. Part of the rows lack a size; the others show once, few, many or a class for expanded clones.

TRBJ1-2 - - TRBV19 TGTGCCAGTAGTATAGGGACAGCCCGGATCTATGGCTACACCTTC CASSIGTARIYGYTF
TRBJ1-2 once TRBD1 TRBV3-1/TRBV3-2 TGTGCCAGCAGCCAAGGTGACAGGGGATCCTATGGCTACACCTTC CASSQGDRGSYGYTF
TRBJ1-1 - - TRBV5-1 TGCGCCAGCAGCTTGGGGACAGCGATGAACACTGAAGCTTTCTTT CASSLGTAMNTEAFF
TRBJ2-1 few - TRBV4-2 TGTGCCAGCAGCCAAGCAGGTAATGAGCAGTTCTTC CASSQAGNEQFF
TRBJ2-1 once TRBD2 TRBV5-1 TGCGCCAGCAGCTTGCAGGCTAGCGGGGATGAGCAGTTCTTC CASSLQASGDEQFF
TRBJ1-1 - - TRBV18 TGTGCCAGCTCACCCACCTTGGCGAACACTGAAGCTTTCTTT CASSPTLANTEAFF
TRBJ2-3 - TRBD2 TRBV7-8 TGTGCCAGCAGCTTAGCGCTGACTAGCGGGAGGATATTCACAGATACGCAGTATTTT CASSLALTSGRIFTDTQYF
TRBJ2-5 - - TRBV29-1 TGCAGCGTTGAAGGGCGCGGAGAGACCCAGTACTTC CSVEGRGETQYF
TRBJ2-5 - - TRBV29-1 TGCAGCGTTGAAGGAGACAGGCAAGAGACCCAGTACTTC CSVEGDRQETQYF
TRBJ2-2 - TRBD1 TRBV9 TGTGCCAGCAGCCCAGTACAGGGGGTCACCGGGGAGCTGTTTTTT CASSPVQGVTGELFF
TRBJ2-6 - - TRBV5-1 TGCGCCAGCAGCTTGGGACTGAGCTCTGGGGCCAACGTCCTGACTTTC CASSLGLSSGANVLTF
TRBJ1-5 once TRBD1 TRBV9 TGTGCCAGCAGTAGGACAGGAGATCAGCCCCAGCATTTT CASSRTGDQPQHF
TRBJ2-3 - - TRBV3-1/TRBV3-2 TGTGCCAGCAGCCAAGAAACGGGGACAGATACGCAGTATTTT CASSQETGTDTQYF
TRBJ1-2 - - TRBV6-6 TGTGCCAGCAGTTACGGCAGTGTGAACGGCTACACCTTC CASSYGSVNGYTF
TRBJ2-2 - TRBD1 TRBV2 TGTGCCAGCGGCTGGACAGGGGACACCGGGGAGCTGTTTTTT CASGWTGDTGELFF
TRBJ2-5 - TRBD1 TRBV7-3 TGTGCCAGCAGCGTGACAGGGGGCCAAGAGACCCAGTACTTC CASSVTGGQETQYF
TRBJ1-2 - TRBD1 TRBV27 TGTGCCAGCAGTCCCGGGACAGGGAGGGGCTACACCTTC CASSPGTGRGYTF
TRBJ1-1 few - TRBV7-9 TGTGCCAGCAGCCCACTTCCCACTGAAGCTTTCTTT CASSPLPTEAFF
TRBJ1-4 - TRBD1 TRBV15 TGTGCCACCAGCAGAGATCTCGGGACAGGGGGAACTAATGAAAAACTGTTTTTT CATSRDLGTGGTNEKLFF
TRBJ2-7 - TRBD2 TRBV5-1 TGCGCCAGCAGCCCATCGGGGACTAGCTCCCACGAGCAGTACTTC CASSPSGTSSHEQYF
TRBJ1-5 few - TRBV27 TGTGCCAGCAGTCCTTCTATCTGGAGTGGCAATCAGCCCCAGCATTTT CASSPSIWSGNQPQHF
TRBJ2-3 - TRBD1 TRBV28 TGTGCCAGCAGCCAACAGGGGGCGGGAGATACGCAGTATTTT CASSQQGAGDTQYF
TRBJ2-2 - TRBD2 TRBV7-3 TGTGCCAGCAGCATCAGCGGACTAGCGGGAGTATCCGGGGAGCTGTTTTTT CASSISGLAGVSGELFF
TRBJ1-5 many - TRBV19 TGTGCCAGTAGTATGCAGGATCAGCCCCAGCATTTT CASSMQDQPQHF
TRBJ1-5 once TRBD1 TRBV5-6 TGTGCCAGCAGCGCGGTAGGACAGGGGTTGGCCGCCCAGCATTTT CASSAVGQGLAAQHF
TRBJ1-2 once - TRBV28 TGTGCCAGCAGTATAAACTATGGCTACACCTTC CASSINYGYTF